This paragraph reports one TCR beta chain. This sample was taken from a study of blood T cell repertoires in COVID-19. Study-level background: Some COVID-19 samples were acute and others convalescent; all came from the United States, Italy and Spain. Sources were T cells, B-cell-depleted T cells, or PBMCs; the material itself was cDNA or gDNA.

CDR3 size: 17 residues. V shed 4 bases, J shed 3 bases, and the junction held 9 bases outside the gene matches. Germline V gene lookup returns CDR1 MNHNS and CDR2 SASEGT. In the original analysis: Counts of nucleated cells, estimated from reference gene primer amplification, were obtained. Measured with immunoSEQ multiplex PCR; TCRdb has only the in-frame clones, and not every one. From that table come the V and J calls and clone size; the DNA was used to work out D and trimming. The sample contains 10,000 to 15,000 clones, approximately 80% of which appear only once. The sequenced material came from peripheral blood. The sequence derives from a man in his forties or fifties with active or convalescent COVID-19. The chain employs TRBV6-1 and TRBJ2-1; TRBD2 matches at 10 bases. The CDR3, as DNA: TGTGCCAGCAGTGGCCCCCCCGGGACTAGCGTCTACAATGAGCAGTTCTTC. It encodes CASSGPPGTSVYNEQFF.